Listed here are 8 T cell receptor beta chains from one sample, sequenced in a study of T cell responses to AZD1222 COVID-19 vaccine. Sequencing used immunoSEQ multiplex PCR; TCRdb keeps in-frame clones, though not all of them. The sample contains roughly 150,000 clones, around nine tenths of which appear only once. The material was peripheral blood, obtained after recovery from COVID-19. The receptors come from an adult who had recovered from COVID-19.

The J gene is TRBJ2-5, the V gene TRBV6-2 or TRBV6-3; perhaps TRBD1 as D (5 bases). CDR3 length equals 14 residues. The V end was cut by 2 bases, the J end by 1 base, with 8 bases between. The germline CDR1 and CDR2 sequences are MNHEY and SVGEGT. CDR3 loop: CASSYVGVQETQYF. The CDR3 DNA sequence: TGTGCCAGCAGTTACGTAGGGGTCCAAGAGACCCAGTACTTC.

This clone has a single count. Other DNA sequences in this sample translate to the same CDR3. The CDR3 coding sequence is TGTGCCAGCAGCTTTACAGGTACCGGCGAGCAGTACTTC. Translated: CASSFTGTGEQYF. The chain carries TRBV7-9 and TRBJ2-7, with D possibly matching TRBD1 (5 bases). The CDR3 consists of 13 residues. V lost 3 bases and J 6 bases, leaving 12 bases between the germline ends. Germline CDR1 reads SEHNR; CDR2 reads FQNEAQ (reference sequence).

This clone was counted once. The genes are TRBV11-1 and TRBJ1-2, with D perhaps TRBD1 (5 bases). The CDR3 contains 15 residues. CDR1 and CDR2 (germline): SGHAT, FQDESV (reference sequence). Trimming pared 1 base from V and 3 bases from J, leaving 12 bases between. The CDR3 nucleotides are TGTGCCAGCAGCTTAGAGGCAGGGCGCGACTATGGCTACACCTTC. Its translation is CASSLEAGRDYGYTF.

Only one count was recorded for this clone. V and J are TRBV5-6 and TRBJ1-5; the D is unclear. Germline lookup yields CDR1 SGHDT and CDR2 YYEEEE. The CDR3 consists of 13 residues. V dropped 0 bases and J dropped 5 bases, with 6 bases sitting between them. The CDR3 reads CASSLGEDQPQHF. CDR3 bases: TGTGCCAGCAGCTTGGGGGAAGATCAGCCCCAGCATTTT.

This clone was seen a single time. The chain combines TRBV4-2 with TRBJ2-7, with TRBD2 matching 13 bases. Germline loops: CDR1 LGHNA, CDR2 YNFKEQ. J was trimmed by 0 bases and V by 3 bases; bases with no gene match: 14. The CDR3 runs to 20 residues. CDR3 DNA: TGTGCCAGCAGCCAGCAGGGTAGACTAGCGGGGGGATTAAGCTCCTACGAGCAGTACTTC. Translation: CASSQQGRLAGGLSSYEQYF.

V is TRBV3-1 (or the pseudogene TRBV3-2) and J is TRBJ1-6, with D tentatively TRBD1 (6 bases). The V end was cut by 0 bases, the J end by 3 bases, with 6 bases between. This CDR3 has 15 amino acids. Germline lookup yields CDR1 LGHDT and CDR2 YNNKEL (reference sequence). For the CDR3, the DNA is TGTGCCAGCAGCCAAGACAGGGGCTATAATTCACCCCTCCACTTT. Amino acid sequence: CASSQDRGYNSPLHF.

The chain joins TRBV7-9 to TRBJ1-6; D is unresolved. V lost 5 bases and J 9 bases, leaving 8 bases between the germline ends. From germline, CDR1 is SEHNR and CDR2 FQNEAQ (reference sequence). CDR3 size: 12 residues. The CDR3 sequence: CASSLLRSPLHF. The CDR3 DNA follows: TGTGCCAGCAGCCTTTTACGTTCACCCCTCCACTTT.

The chain has TRBV4-3 and TRBJ1-4; 9 nucleotides agree with TRBD1. Germline trimming cut 4 bases from V and 0 bases from J; bases unmatched to any gene: 9. CDR3 length: 18 amino acids. CDR1 and CDR2 from the germline V gene are LGHNA and YSLEER. Here the CDR3 reads CASSRGGTGTPTNEKLFF. In DNA, the CDR3 is TGCGCCAGCAGCCGAGGGGGGACAGGGACCCCAACTAATGAAAAACTGTTTTTT.